A single sample gave rise to the 10 T cell receptor beta chains below, sequenced in a study of shared clonotypes between healthy human individuals. Profiled with immunoSEQ multiplex PCR; TCRdb holds only in-frame clones, not every one. The table has some 980,000 clones, approximately 76% seen once. Sequenced sample: memory CD4+ T cells sorted from blood. Sample subset: CD45RA-negative fraction. The receptors here all came from a man in his late teens or twenties in good health.

This sequence joins TRBV12-5 and TRBJ1-2; 12 positions agree with TRBD1. The CDR3 is 18 amino acids. Germline-derived CDR1 and CDR2 are LGHNT and FRNRAP. V lost 1 base and J lost 8; bases outside the gene matches: 14. CDR3 sequence (DNA): TGTGCTAGTGGTTTGGAACCGGGACAGGGGGCGCGTGGCCCCGGCTACACCTTC. Translation gives CASGLEPGQGARGPGYTF.

This clone appeared a single time. J is TRBJ2-3 and V is TRBV7-6; unclear D gene. With 6 bases removed from V and 0 bases from J, the gap between germline ends came to 10 bases. CDR1 SGHVS and CDR2 FNYEAQ come from the germline V gene. The CDR3 covers 14 residues. CDR3 region: CASRPAVSTDTQYF. In nucleotides, the CDR3 is TGTGCCAGCAGACCCGCCGTAAGCACAGATACGCAGTATTTT.

The V and J genes are TRBV28 and TRBJ2-7, with D perhaps assigned TRBD1 or TRBD2 (5 bases each). Germline V gene sequence: CDR1 MDHEN, CDR2 SYDVKM. The CDR3 runs 15 residues. V lost 7 bases and J lost 3, with 19 bases in between. The CDR3 DNA reads TGTGCCAGCACCCTCGGGGCCCATGGGGACTACGAGCAGTACTTC. Residues: CASTLGAHGDYEQYF.

The genes are TRBV30 and TRBJ1-6; no clear D gene. CDR1 GTSNPN and CDR2 SVGIG come from the germline V gene (reference sequence). This CDR3 region has 12 residues. V gave up 5 bases and J gave up 6 bases, with 8 bases separating them. CDR3 protein: CAWAGSNSPLHF. The CDR3 coding sequence is TGTGCCTGGGCGGGGTCTAATTCACCCCTCCACTTT.

Comments on this clone: A much larger clonotype is one base distant, so this may be a read error. Other DNA sequences in this sample translate to the same CDR3. The V gene is TRBV5-1, the J gene TRBJ1-2; 8 bases line up with TRBD1. The CDR3 is 13 amino acids. Trimming at V came to 0 bases and at J to 5 bases, leaving 0 bases not matched to a gene. Germline V gives CDR1 SGHRS, CDR2 YFSETQ. The CDR3 region is CASSLDRGYGYTF. In nucleotides, the CDR3 is TGCGCCAGCAGCTTGGACAGGGGGTATGGCTACACCTTC.

V and J are TRBV10-3 and TRBJ2-2, with 12 positions matching TRBD2. This CDR3 comprises 15 residues. Trimming took 7 bases from V and 5 from J; bases not matched to a gene: 5. In germline, CDR1 is ENHRY, CDR2 SYGVKD. The CDR3: CAITRTSGITGELFF. In nucleotides, the CDR3 is TGTGCCATCACCAGGACTAGCGGGATAACCGGGGAGCTGTTTTTT.

This rearrangement joins TRBV2 to TRBJ2-6; the D is unclear. Germline V CDR1 and CDR2: SNHLY, FYNNEI. V was pared by 8 bases and J by 4 bases, with 12 bases between. The CDR3 covers 14 residues. CDR3 DNA: TGTGCCAGCGGAAGGGCAGTCGGGGCCAACGTCCTGACTTTC. It specifies CASGRAVGANVLTF.

V usage is TRBV6-5 and J usage is TRBJ2-2; unclear D gene. The V gene's germline CDR1 is MNHEY and CDR2 SVGAGI. This CDR3 contains 15 residues. V was clipped by 0 bases and J by 5 bases, with 10 bases between them. The CDR3 coding sequence is TGTGCCAGCAGTTACTCTGGGTTTTGGACCGGGGAGCTGTTTTTT. Residues: CASSYSGFWTGELFF.

This clone has more than one count but fewer than ten. The rearrangement joins TRBV5-1 to TRBJ2-3; 9 bases match TRBD2. The CDR3 consists of 16 residues. V trimming: 5 bases; J trimming: 0 bases; junction bases outside the gene matches: 7. CDR1 and CDR2 from the germline V gene are SGHRS and YFSETQ. The CDR3, as DNA: TGCGCCAGCAGGGGCGGGGGGGCCGATAGCACAGATACGCAGTATTTT. It is translated as CASRGGGADSTDTQYF.

This clone occurred once. The V and J genes are TRBV5-1 and TRBJ2-3; TRBD2 matches 7 bases. Germline lookup yields CDR1 SGHRS and CDR2 YFSETQ. CDR3 length: 13 amino acids. J gave up 5 bases and V 6 bases, and 6 bases lay outside the gene matches. CDR3 sequence (DNA): TGCGCCAGCAATGGCGGGAGTCAAGATACGCAGTATTTT. Translation: CASNGGSQDTQYF.